This T cell receptor beta chain was sequenced during a study of cytomegalovirus exposure and HLA in healthy donors. For the study at large: Later, an analysis reported that the approximately 120 validation repertoires had used the same platform as the approximately 670 first-cohort repertoires.

With respect to this clone: The antigen is undetermined.

Findings and limits, study-wide: Most TCR sequences showed up rarely, but some public TCRs showed up in many donors. A list of 150 to 200 TCR beta chains associated with cytomegalovirus was given.

Sequenced by immunoSEQ multiplex PCR; TCRdb stores in-frame clones only, minus some. Here the sample spans about 330,000 clones, 86% being singletons. Sequencing was carried out using PBMCs. This sequence was found in a woman under 30 in good health and CMV-seronegative.

The DNA of the CDR3 is TGTGCCAGCAGCTTCAAGGGGTACGACTATGGCTACACCTTC. It encodes CASSFKGYDYGYTF. The chain is built from TRBV5-4 and TRBJ1-2, with D perhaps TRBD1 (5 bases). V was trimmed by 2 bases and J by 3 bases, leaving 11 bases between them. The CDR3 totals 14 residues. Looked up from germline, CDR1 is SGHNT and CDR2 is YYREEE (reference sequence).